These T cell receptor beta chains were read from a single sample in a study. TCRdb reprocessed the 5' RACE reads with MiXCR, giving one entry per CDR3 protein. The sample holds under 6,500 distinct CDR3 sequences; roughly 34% are singletons and the top ten take around 5%. The sample consisted of naive CD4+ T cells sorted from a lymph node. All receptors derive from a female donor with breast cancer. The CDR3 runs from the conserved cysteine through the conserved F or W. A D gene is named only where the DNA matches it firmly. Only part of the rows carry a size: once, few, many, or a class if the clone is expanded.

>TRBV20-1|NA|TRBJ2-1|NA
TGCAGTGCGGTGGGGGACCTGGAGCAGTTCTTC
CSAVGDLEQFF
>TRBV20-1|few|TRBJ1-1|TRBD1
TGCAGTGCTATAGGGACAGGGGGCAGAGGGGGCACTGAAGCTTTCTTT
CSAIGTGGRGGTEAFF
>TRBV5-1|medium-sized|TRBJ2-5|TRBD2
TGCGCCAGCAGCGCCGGACTAGAGGGTGGGGAGACCCAGTACTTC
CASSAGLEGGETQYF
>TRBV29-1|NA|TRBJ2-1|TRBD2
TGCAGCGGACTGGGGACTAGCGGGTACTCCTACAATGAGCAGTTCTTC
CSGLGTSGYSYNEQFF
>TRBV12-3/TRBV12-4|once|TRBJ2-4|NA
TGTGCCAGCAGTTTGGTCGAGAAAAACATTCAGTACTTC
CASSLVEKNIQYF
>TRBV2|NA|TRBJ2-1|TRBD1
TGTGCCAGCAACCGGGACAGGTCGAGTGAGCAGTTCTTC
CASNRDRSSEQFF
>TRBV7-7|medium-sized|TRBJ2-7|TRBD1
TGTGCCAGCAGCAAAGACAGGGGCCACGAGCAGTACTTC
CASSKDRGHEQYF
>TRBV4-2|medium-sized|TRBJ1-1|TRBD1
TGTGCCAGCAGCCCGCTGGGATCGACAGGGGGCACGGGGTACACTGAAGCTTTCTTT
CASSPLGSTGGTGYTEAFF
>TRBV6-5|medium-sized|TRBJ1-1|NA
TGTGCCAGCAGTTACTCGAGGACAGCGAACACTGAAGCTTTCTTT
CASSYSRTANTEAFF
>TRBV7-2|NA|TRBJ2-3|NA
TGTGCCAGCAGCCATAGGGGACAACACACAGATACGCAGTATTTT
CASSHRGQHTDTQYF
>TRBV6-5|NA|TRBJ1-6|TRBD1
TGTGCCAGCACTGTGGGACAGCACCGATCACCCCTCCACTTT
CASTVGQHRSPLHF
>TRBV20-1|NA|TRBJ1-1|NA
TGCAGTGCTAGTAACTTCGGGGGCGCGGACACTGAAGCTTTCTTT
CSASNFGGADTEAFF
>TRBV20-1|NA|TRBJ2-7|TRBD1
TGCAGTGCTGGACGGGACAGTACGTACGAGCAGTACTTC
CSAGRDSTYEQYF
>TRBV5-4|NA|TRBJ2-3|NA
TGTGCCAGCAGCCGCGTGCCAGGCCGTAGCACAGATACGCAGTATTTT
CASSRVPGRSTDTQYF
>TRBV6-5|medium-sized|TRBJ2-7|TRBD1
TGTGCCAGCAGGAGACAGGGCGAGCAGTACTTC
CASRRQGEQYF
>TRBV5-1|few|TRBJ1-3|TRBD1
TGCGCCAGCGCCCGACAGGGGGCAAAAGGAAACACCATATATTTT
CASARQGAKGNTIYF
>TRBV18|NA|TRBJ2-3|TRBD2
TGTGCCAGCTCCCCAGCAGCGGGGGCCGACACAGATACGCAGTATTTT
CASSPAAGADTDTQYF